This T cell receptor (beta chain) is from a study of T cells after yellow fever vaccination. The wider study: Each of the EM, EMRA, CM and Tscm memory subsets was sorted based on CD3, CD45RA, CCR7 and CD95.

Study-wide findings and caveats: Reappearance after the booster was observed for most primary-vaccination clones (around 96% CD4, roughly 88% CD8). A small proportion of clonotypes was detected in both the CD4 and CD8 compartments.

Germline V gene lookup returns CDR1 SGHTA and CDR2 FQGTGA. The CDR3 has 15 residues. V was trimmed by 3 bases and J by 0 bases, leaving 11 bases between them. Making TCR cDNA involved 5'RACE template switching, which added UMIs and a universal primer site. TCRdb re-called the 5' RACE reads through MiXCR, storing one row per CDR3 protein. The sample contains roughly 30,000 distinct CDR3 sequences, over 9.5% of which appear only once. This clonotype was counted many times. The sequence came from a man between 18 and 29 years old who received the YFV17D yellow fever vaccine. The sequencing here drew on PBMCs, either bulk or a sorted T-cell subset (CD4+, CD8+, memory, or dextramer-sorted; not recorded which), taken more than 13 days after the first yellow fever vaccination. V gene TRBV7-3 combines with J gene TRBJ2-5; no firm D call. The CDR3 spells CASSLNPGHQETQYF. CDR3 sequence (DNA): TGTGCCAGCAGCTTGAACCCCGGGCACCAAGAGACCCAGTACTTC.